Listed below are T cell receptor beta chains from one sample, sequenced in a study of blood T cell repertoires in COVID-19. This table comes from immunoSEQ multiplex PCR, and its TCRdb copy is limited to in-frame clones, with some not included. The table includes some 100,000 clones, roughly nine tenths detected once. Source material: peripheral blood. These receptors were taken from a man between 45 and 60 years old with acute or convalescent COVID-19. CDR3s include the opening cysteine and the closing phenylalanine or tryptophan. The D gene is left open where the match is weak. Clone size is not always given. Where it is, it says once, few, many or a class for expanded clones.

V gene	D gene	J gene	clone size	CDR3 DNA	CDR3 protein
TRBV15	NA	TRBJ1-2	NA	TGTGCCACCAGCAGAGCGGCAGGCGGGTTAAACTATGGCTACACCTTC	CATSRAAGGLNYGYTF
TRBV28	NA	TRBJ1-2	once	TGTGCCAGCAGGCCCCAGGGGACGACTAACTATGGCTACACCTTC	CASRPQGTTNYGYTF
TRBV2	NA	TRBJ1-1	NA	TGTGCCAGCAGTGAATTCAGAACAGAGAACACTGAAGCTTTCTTT	CASSEFRTENTEAFF
TRBV5-1	TRBD1	TRBJ2-2	NA	TGCGCCAGCAGCTTAGGGGGCCGGACCGGGGAGCTGTTTTTT	CASSLGGRTGELFF
TRBV27	NA	TRBJ2-2	NA	TGTGCCAGCAGTTCCGGGGCGAACACCGGGGAGCTGTTTTTT	CASSSGANTGELFF
TRBV2	TRBD1	TRBJ1-1	NA	TGTGCCAGCAGCCGGGACAGTTACACTGAAGCTTTCTTT	CASSRDSYTEAFF
TRBV4-1	TRBD1	TRBJ1-5	NA	TGCGCCAGCAGCCAAGATGTCGGGACAGGGGCCCTGGGGCCCCAGCATTTT	CASSQDVGTGALGPQHF
TRBV2	TRBD1	TRBJ2-2	once	TGTGCCAGCGGGAGGACAGGGGGGACCGGGGAGCTGTTTTTT	CASGRTGGTGELFF
TRBV5-4	NA	TRBJ1-4	NA	TGTGCCAGCAGCTTGGGCAGGGGTTATAATGAAAAACTGTTTTTT	CASSLGRGYNEKLFF
TRBV3-1/TRBV3-2	NA	TRBJ2-5	NA	TGTGCCAGCAGCCAAGATGGTAGGGGCCAAGAGACCCAGTACTTC	CASSQDGRGQETQYF
TRBV30	TRBD1	TRBJ1-5	NA	TGTGCCTGGAACCGACAGGGTGGCAATCAGCCCCAGCATTTT	CAWNRQGGNQPQHF
TRBV19	TRBD1	TRBJ1-2	NA	TGTGCCAGTAGTCTACGGACAGGGTATGGCTACACCTTC	CASSLRTGYGYTF
TRBV9	TRBD1	TRBJ2-2	NA	TGTGCCAGCAGCGTAGGGACAGGGAACACCGGGGAGCTGTTTTTT	CASSVGTGNTGELFF
TRBV7-2	TRBD2	TRBJ2-2	NA	TGTGCCAGCAGCTCGGGACTAGGGAACACCGGGGAGCTGTTTTTT	CASSSGLGNTGELFF
TRBV5-6	TRBD1	TRBJ2-7	NA	TGTGCCAGCAGCTTGGATCGAAGGGGGCCCTCCTACGAGCAGTACTTC	CASSLDRRGPSYEQYF
TRBV27	TRBD1	TRBJ1-2	NA	TGTGCCAGCAGTTCGGGGGACAGGGCCTCTGGCTACACCTTC	CASSSGDRASGYTF
TRBV11-3	NA	TRBJ2-2	once	TGTGCCAGCAGCTTAGGGTTACTAGCTGTGAACACCGGGGAGCTGTTTTTT	CASSLGLLAVNTGELFF
TRBV28	NA	TRBJ1-4	NA	TGTGCCAGCAGTACATCTATCGCGACACCTACTAATGAAAAACTGTTTTTT	CASSTSIATPTNEKLFF
TRBV15	NA	TRBJ2-2	NA	TGTGCCACCAGCGAGCGGAACACCGGGGAGCTGTTTTTT	CATSERNTGELFF
TRBV18	NA	TRBJ1-1	NA	TGTGCCAGCTCACCAAGGGCAGGAGGGGACACTGAAGCTTTCTTT	CASSPRAGGDTEAFF
TRBV5-1	NA	TRBJ2-7	NA	TGCGCCAGCAGCTTGGAGGACACTTCCTACGAGCAGTACTTC	CASSLEDTSYEQYF
TRBV5-1	TRBD2	TRBJ2-1	NA	TGCGCCAGCAGCGCCAGCGGGGGGCGTATTAATGAGCAGTTCTTC	CASSASGGRINEQFF
TRBV28	TRBD1	TRBJ1-1	NA	TGTGCCAGCAGTTTGGACAGGGCAGAAGCTTTCTTT	CASSLDRAEAFF
TRBV5-1	NA	TRBJ1-2	NA	TGCGCCAGCAGCCCCACAGGGCCGGAAGGCTACACCTTC	CASSPTGPEGYTF
TRBV23-1	TRBD1	TRBJ2-5	NA	TGCGCCAGCAGTCAGACGAGGGACAGGGGGCTACGGGAAGGAAAGACCCAGTACTTC	CASSQTRDRGLREGKTQYF